Presented here are 17 T cell receptor beta chains from one specimen sequenced in a study of cytomegalovirus exposure and HLA in healthy donors. The PCR contained 60 Vbeta and 13 Jbeta primers. The method was immunoSEQ multiplex PCR; TCRdb's version includes in-frame clones alone and lacks a portion of them. The table has about 90,000 clones, approximately 76% seen once. The sample comprised PBMCs. These receptors were collected from a woman aged 55-75 years in good health and CMV-seropositive.

This clone has more than one count but fewer than ten. The rearrangement joins TRBV28 to TRBJ1-2, with unresolved D. The CDR3 has 10 amino acids. Trimming took 5 bases from V and 8 from J, leaving 6 bases between them. Germline loops: CDR1 MDHEN, CDR2 SYDVKM. Written as DNA, the CDR3 is TGTGCCAGCAGTGGGCTAGGCTACACCTTC. As protein: CASSGLGYTF.

Concerning this clone: The junction departs from germline at one end; a sequencing error may be responsible. The genes are TRBV7-9 and TRBJ2-1; TRBD2 might be the D (5 bases). The CDR3 covers 17 residues. CDR1 and CDR2 (germline): SEHNR, FQNEAQ (reference sequence). CDR3 sequence (DNA): TGTTCCAGCAGCTTAGGAGGCACCCACTCCCGTAACAATGAGCAGTTCTTC. It yields the protein CSSSLGGTHSRNNEQFF.

The chain joins TRBV6-6 to TRBJ1-1; D is unclear. CDR1 is MNHNY and CDR2 is SVGAGI in the germline V gene (reference sequence). V dropped 6 bases and J dropped 5 bases, with 13 bases sitting between them. There are 13 residues in the CDR3. CDR3 sequence: CASRYGQMTEAFF. The DNA of the CDR3 is TGTGCCAGCAGATATGGGCAAATGACTGAAGCTTTCTTT.

This sequence joins TRBV10-2 and TRBJ1-1; tentative D call: TRBD1 (5 bases). V shed 0 bases and J shed 1 base, with 15 bases lying between them. CDR1 is WSHSY and CDR2 is SAAADI in the germline V gene. The CDR3 runs to 17 residues. CDR3 sequence reads: CASSESTAVGGNTEAFF. CDR3 DNA sequence: TGCGCCAGCAGTGAGTCGACGGCCGTCGGGGGGAACACTGAAGCTTTCTTT.

This clone was counted only a few times. V and J are TRBV30 and TRBJ2-3; 11 nucleotides line up with TRBD2. After removal of 3 bases from V and 5 bases from J, the junction contained 7 bases not matched to a gene. The germline gives CDR1 GTSNPN, CDR2 SVGIG (reference sequence). CDR3 length: 15 residues. In DNA, the CDR3 is TGTGCCTGGAGGGGCCTAGCGGGAGGAGGAGATACGCAGTATTTT. Amino acids: CAWRGLAGGGDTQYF.

There are a few counts of this clone. The V call is TRBV28, the J call TRBJ1-5, with D hard to call. V dropped 0 bases and J dropped 3 bases, with 6 bases sitting between them. Germline values: CDR1 MDHEN, CDR2 SYDVKM. The CDR3 length is 14 residues. In DNA, the CDR3 is TGTGCCAGCAGTTTATGGTCACTCAATCAGCCCCAGCATTTT. Translating gives CASSLWSLNQPQHF.

This clone occurred once. The chain has TRBV5-8 and TRBJ1-2, with D perhaps TRBD1 (5 bases). Trimming shortened V by 3 bases and J by 6 bases, and 15 bases separated the two germline ends. Germline V gene lookup returns CDR1 SGHTS and CDR2 YDEGEE. There are 14 residues in the CDR3. CDR3 residues: CASSYGQGINGYTF. CDR3 sequence (DNA): TGTGCCAGCAGCTATGGCCAGGGAATTAATGGCTACACCTTC.

The chain recombines TRBV6-1 with TRBJ2-6; no reliable D call. The germline gives CDR1 MNHNS, CDR2 SASEGT. Trimming stripped 5 bases from V and 1 base from J, with 9 bases between. The CDR3 runs to 15 residues. The CDR3 is CASSLDGSGANVLTF. The DNA for the CDR3 is TGTGCCAGCAGTCTCGACGGGTCTGGGGCCAACGTCCTGACTTTC.

V gene TRBV7-9 combines with J gene TRBJ1-5; 10 positions agree with TRBD1. CDR1 and CDR2 from the germline V gene are SEHNR and FQNEAQ (reference sequence). The CDR3 covers 17 residues. Trimming took 5 bases from V and 0 from J; bases not matched to a gene: 7. This CDR3 is CASSPTGGSYSNQPQHF. CDR3 nucleotides: TGTGCCAGCAGCCCGACAGGGGGCTCCTATAGCAATCAGCCCCAGCATTTT.

The V gene is TRBV18, the J gene TRBJ2-2; D not resolved. The CDR3 contains 14 residues. The germline gives CDR1 KGHSH, CDR2 LQKENI. With 3 bases removed from V and 5 bases from J, the gap between germline ends came to 10 bases. The CDR3 DNA sequence: TGTGCCAGCTCACCCAATAGCATAACCGGGGAGCTGTTTTTT. It translates to CASSPNSITGELFF. The full variable domain, rest sourced from reference TRBV18 and TRBJ2-2, is NAGVMQNPRHLVRRRGQEARLRCSPMKGHSHVYWYRQLPEEGLKFMVYLQKENIIDESGMPKERFSAEFPKEGPSILRIQQVVRGDSAAYFCASSPNSITGELFFGEGSRLTVL.

There are a few counts of this clone. The J gene is TRBJ1-1, the V gene TRBV19; D is undetermined. The CDR3 extends over 13 amino acids. From germline, CDR1 is LNHDA and CDR2 SQIVND (reference sequence). The V and J ends lost 5 bases and 1 base respectively, with 8 bases between them. The CDR3 region has the DNA TGTGCCAGTAGTGTACAGCCGAACACTGAAGCTTTCTTT. Encoded protein: CASSVQPNTEAFF.

V is TRBV18 and J is TRBJ2-7; 10 nucleotides line up with TRBD2. Germline V gene lookup returns CDR1 KGHSH and CDR2 LQKENI. The CDR3 is made up of 14 amino acids. V gave up 1 base and J gave up 6 bases; unmatched junction bases: 3. Here the CDR3 reads CASSPQREGREQYF. The CDR3 region has the DNA TGTGCCAGCTCACCACAGCGGGAGGGCCGCGAGCAGTACTTC.

The rearrangement uses TRBV14 and TRBJ2-3; maybe TRBD2 (5 bases). The ends were cut back, 1 base at V and 3 bases at J, with 11 bases in the middle. The CDR3 runs 15 residues. Germline lookup yields CDR1 SGHDN and CDR2 FVKESK. CDR3 amino acids: CASSQGWLATDTQYF. Here the CDR3 DNA reads TGTGCCAGCAGCCAAGGTTGGCTAGCAACAGATACGCAGTATTTT.

The table lists this clone with a few counts. The rearrangement joins TRBV5-5 to TRBJ2-7, with D perhaps TRBD1 (6 bases). Trimming left V 4 bases short and J 2 bases short, with 7 bases between. Germline V lookup: CDR1 SGHKS, CDR2 YYEKEE (reference sequence). The CDR3 runs 12 residues. CDR3 sequence reads: CASSRDTYEQYF. Written as DNA, the CDR3 is TGTGCCAGCAGCCGGGACACCTACGAGCAGTACTTC.

The chain is built from TRBV19 and TRBJ2-1, with 8 bases identical to TRBD1. V dropped 6 bases and J dropped 4; count of bases not matched to a gene: 11. This CDR3 has 16 residues. Germline V gene data show CDR1 as LNHDA and CDR2 as SQIVND (reference sequence). The CDR3, as DNA: TGTGCCAGTAGCAGATCCCCGGGACAGGCTTACAATGAGCAGTTCTTC. Translating gives CASSRSPGQAYNEQFF.

In its sample, this clone was seen a few times. J is TRBJ2-1 and V is TRBV7-9; 10 positions match TRBD2. CDR3 length: 17 residues. The germline CDR1 and CDR2 sequences are SEHNR and FQNEAQ (reference sequence). Trimming removed 5 bases from V and 8 bases from J; junction bases left unmatched: 15. CDR3 residues: CASSPRKIAGGGYEQFF. DNA for the CDR3: TGTGCCAGCAGCCCCCGGAAGATAGCGGGAGGCGGGTATGAGCAGTTCTTC.

V usage is TRBV2 and J usage is TRBJ1-3; a weak D match, TRBD1 (6 bases). The CDR3 sequence is 13 residues long. CDR1 and CDR2 from the germline V gene are SNHLY and FYNNEI. V lost 7 bases and J lost 4, with 11 bases in between. Here the CDR3 DNA reads TGTGCCAGCACCCGGGACACCGGAAACACCATATATTTT. Translating it yields CASTRDTGNTIYF.